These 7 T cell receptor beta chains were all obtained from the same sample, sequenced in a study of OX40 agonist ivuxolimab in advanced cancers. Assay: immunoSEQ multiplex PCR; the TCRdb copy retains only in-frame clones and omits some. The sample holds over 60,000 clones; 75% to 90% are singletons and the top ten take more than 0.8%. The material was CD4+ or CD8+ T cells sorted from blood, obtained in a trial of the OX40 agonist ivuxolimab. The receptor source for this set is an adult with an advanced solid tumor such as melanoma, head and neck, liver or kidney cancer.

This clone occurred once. The CDR3 nucleotides are TGTGCCAGCAGCTTGGCAGGGGAGGTGGAGACCCAGTACTTC. Amino acids: CASSLAGEVETQYF. The chain employs TRBV5-4 and TRBJ2-5; possibly TRBD1 or TRBD2 for D (6 bases each). The CDR3 runs 14 residues. Germline V gives CDR1 SGHNT, CDR2 YYREEE (reference sequence). With 0 bases removed from V and 5 bases from J, the gap between germline ends came to 11 bases.

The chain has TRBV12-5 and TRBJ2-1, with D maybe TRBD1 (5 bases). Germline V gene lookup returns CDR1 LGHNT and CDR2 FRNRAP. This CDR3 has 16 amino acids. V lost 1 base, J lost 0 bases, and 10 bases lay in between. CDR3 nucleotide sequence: TGTGCTAGTGGTTTGGGGATAGACAGCTCCTACAATGAGCAGTTCTTC. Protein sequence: CASGLGIDSSYNEQFF.

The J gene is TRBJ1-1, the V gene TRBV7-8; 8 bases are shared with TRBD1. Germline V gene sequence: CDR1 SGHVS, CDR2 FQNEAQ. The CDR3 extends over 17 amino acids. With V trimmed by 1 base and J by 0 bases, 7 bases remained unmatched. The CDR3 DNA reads TGTGCCAGCAGCTTAGGCGGGACAGGACTCATGAACACTGAAGCTTTCTTT. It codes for CASSLGGTGLMNTEAFF.

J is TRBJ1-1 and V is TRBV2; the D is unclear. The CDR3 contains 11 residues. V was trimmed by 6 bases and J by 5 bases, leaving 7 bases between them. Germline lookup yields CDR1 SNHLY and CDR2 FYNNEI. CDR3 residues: CASSQETEAFF. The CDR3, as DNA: TGTGCCAGCAGCCAAGAGACTGAAGCTTTCTTT.

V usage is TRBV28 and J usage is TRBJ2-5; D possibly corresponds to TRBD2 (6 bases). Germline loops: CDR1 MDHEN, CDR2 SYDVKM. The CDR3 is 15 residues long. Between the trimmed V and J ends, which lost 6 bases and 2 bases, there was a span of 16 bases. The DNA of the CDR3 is TGTGCCAGCAGCATACTAGCCCCGGGGCAAGAGACCCAGTACTTC. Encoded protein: CASSILAPGQETQYF.

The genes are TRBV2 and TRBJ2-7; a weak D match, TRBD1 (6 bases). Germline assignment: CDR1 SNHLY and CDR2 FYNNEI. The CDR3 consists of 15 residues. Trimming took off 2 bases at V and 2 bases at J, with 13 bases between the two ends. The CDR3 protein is CASSESWTVTYEQYF. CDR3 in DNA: TGTGCCAGCAGTGAATCGTGGACAGTTACCTACGAGCAGTACTTC.

The CDR3 loop is CASSPQEDSYEQYF. The CDR3 DNA reads TGTGCCAGCTCACCACAGGAGGATTCCTACGAGCAGTACTTC. The V and J genes are TRBV18 and TRBJ2-7; D possibly corresponds to TRBD2 (5 bases). This CDR3 has 14 amino acids. In germline, CDR1 is KGHSH, CDR2 LQKENI. The ends were cut back, 1 base at V and 1 base at J, with 8 bases in the middle.